These 14 T cell receptor beta chains came from one sample sequenced in a study of T cells in localized non-small cell lung cancer. Sequencing was performed with immunoSEQ multiplex PCR; in TCRdb, only in-frame clones are kept and a portion is missing. The sample has about 1,500 clones; roughly 27% are singletons. The material sequenced was lung tumor tissue, taken before any cancer treatment. All receptors derive from a woman aged 35 to 75 with stage II lung adenocarcinoma.

The chain employs TRBV5-1 and TRBJ2-5; TRBD1 agrees at 8 bases. The trim removed 4 bases at V and 5 bases at J, leaving 7 bases unmatched. The V gene's germline CDR1 is SGHRS and CDR2 YFSETQ. The CDR3 is 14 amino acids. The CDR3 here is CASSTGGQGETQYF. CDR3 DNA: TGCGCCAGCAGCACAGGAGGACAGGGTGAGACCCAGTACTTC.

Sample share makes this clone medium-sized. The chain links TRBV11-3 to TRBJ2-5; 8 nucleotides match TRBD1. The CDR3 covers 15 residues. Germline CDR1 reads SGHNT; CDR2 reads YENEEA. J was trimmed by 4 bases and V by 3 bases; bases with no gene match: 7. The CDR3 loop reads CASSLEDRVLETQYF. The DNA of the CDR3 is TGTGCCAGCAGCTTGGAGGACAGGGTCCTAGAGACCCAGTACTTC.

This clone was found a few times. The chain combines TRBV6-8 with TRBJ2-3; no clear D gene. The ends were cut back, 7 bases at V and 2 bases at J, with 19 bases in the middle. The length of the CDR3 is 16 residues. CDR1 MNHGY and CDR2 SAAAGT come from the germline V gene. The CDR3 coding sequence is TGTGCCAGCACCACCGGGCCTCCGAGAGCCACAGATACGCAGTATTTT. Amino acid sequence: CASTTGPPRATDTQYF.

In this sample, this clone turned up a few times. V and J are TRBV30 and TRBJ2-7; D remains ambiguous. Trimming removed 0 bases at V and 5 bases at J, with 14 bases between. The CDR3 has 14 amino acids. The V gene's germline CDR1 is GTSNPN and CDR2 SVGIG (reference sequence). CDR3 sequence reads: CAWSVGGPVDEQYF. CDR3 DNA sequence: TGTGCCTGGAGTGTCGGTGGGCCTGTCGACGAGCAGTACTTC. The full variable domain, in which reference TRBV30 and TRBJ2-7 provide the parts outside the CDR3, is SQTIHQWPATLVQPVGSPLSLECTVEGTSNPNLYWYRQAAGRGLQLLFYSVGIGQISSEVPQNLSASRPQDRQFILSSKKLLLSDSGFYLCAWSVGGPVDEQYFGPGTRLTVT.

This clone was counted a few times. The V and J genes are TRBV6-8 and TRBJ2-1; a weak D match, TRBD1 (5 bases). Trimming pared 6 bases from V and 0 bases from J, leaving 12 bases between. CDR3 length equals 15 residues. Germline CDR1 is MNHGY and CDR2 is SAAAGT. CDR3: CASRKYRSSYNEQFF. The CDR3, as DNA: TGTGCCAGCAGGAAATACAGGAGCTCCTACAATGAGCAGTTCTTC.

This clone is medium-sized (0.01 to 0.1%) within its sample. The chain joins TRBV6-8 to TRBJ1-1; D perhaps matches TRBD1 (5 bases). CDR1 is MNHGY and CDR2 is SAAAGT in the germline V gene. V lost 4 bases to trimming and J lost 2 bases, with 8 bases between them. This CDR3 contains 13 residues. Here the CDR3 DNA reads TGTGCCAGCAGTTTACAGGAAAACACTGAAGCTTTCTTT. It yields the protein CASSLQENTEAFF.

This sequence joins TRBV19 and TRBJ1-4; D is uncertain. Per the germline V gene, CDR1 is LNHDA and CDR2 is SQIVND (reference sequence). The V gene lost 1 base and the J gene lost 5 bases, with 11 bases spanning the gap. The CDR3 has 15 amino acids. This chain's CDR3 is CASSIGTGNNEKLFF. The CDR3 nucleotides are TGTGCCAGTAGTATAGGAACGGGGAACAATGAAAAACTGTTTTTT.

The chain is built from TRBV11-3 and TRBJ2-5; 7 bases are a match to TRBD2. The germline CDR1 and CDR2 sequences are SGHNT and YENEEA. Trimming took 1 base from V and 1 from J; bases not matched to a gene: 0. The CDR3 loop spans 14 amino acids. CDR3 protein: CASSLGGGQETQYF. The CDR3 nucleotides are TGTGCCAGCAGCTTAGGCGGGGGCCAAGAGACCCAGTACTTC.

This clone was observed a handful of times. The chain is built from TRBV11-3 and TRBJ2-2; 7 positions agree with TRBD2. The germline CDR1 and CDR2 sequences are SGHNT and YENEEA. With V trimmed by 3 bases and J by 4 bases, 8 bases remained unmatched. This CDR3 spans 16 amino acids. The CDR3 region is CASSFSSGDPTGELFF. In DNA, the CDR3 is TGTGCCAGCAGCTTCTCTAGCGGAGACCCCACCGGGGAGCTGTTTTTT.

The J gene is TRBJ1-3, the V gene TRBV23-1, with 7 nucleotides matching TRBD1. TRBV23-1 is flagged as an ORF with uncertain function. J lost 4 bases, V lost 4 bases, and 4 bases had no gene match. The CDR3 length is 14 residues. CDR3 nucleotide sequence: TGCGCCAGCAGTCCCGGACAGGAAGGAAACACCATATATTTT. Protein: CASSPGQEGNTIYF.

This clone was seen a few times. This chain joins TRBV10-3 and TRBJ1-1, with D possibly being TRBD1 (6 bases). V was clipped by 2 bases and J by 4 bases, with 20 bases between them. Germline V CDR1 and CDR2: ENHRY, SYGVKD. There are 17 residues in the CDR3. CDR3 amino acids: CAISEGAAGAERTEAFF. The CDR3 DNA follows: TGTGCCATCAGTGAGGGGGCGGCAGGGGCTGAGCGCACTGAAGCTTTCTTT.

A few counts support this clone. The chain carries TRBV9 and TRBJ2-1; D remains ambiguous. The germline gives CDR1 SGDLS, CDR2 YYNGEE. The CDR3 runs to 12 residues. Trimming removed 0 bases at V and 7 bases at J, with 5 bases between. The CDR3: CASSVGPNEQFF. The CDR3 DNA reads TGTGCCAGCAGCGTAGGGCCTAATGAGCAGTTCTTC. The full variable domain, its missing parts supplied by reference TRBV9 and TRBJ2-1, is DSGVTQTPKHLITATGQRVTLRCSPRSGDLSVYWYQQSLDQGLQFLIQYYNGEERAKGNILERFSAQQFPDLHSELNLSSLELGDSALYFCASSVGPNEQFFGPGTRLTVL.

The rearrangement uses TRBV14 and TRBJ2-1, with TRBD2 matching over 12 bases. Germline trimming cut 3 bases from V and 6 bases from J; bases unmatched to any gene: 3. The CDR3 is 15 residues long. The germline V gene has CDR1 SGHDN and CDR2 FVKESK. For the CDR3, the DNA is TGTGCCAGCAGCCACCTGACTAGCGGGAGCAATGAGCAGTTCTTC. Translation: CASSHLTSGSNEQFF.

V is TRBV29-1 and J is TRBJ2-3, with 9 nucleotides matching TRBD2. Germline values: CDR1 SQVTM, CDR2 ANQGSEA. J was trimmed by 2 bases and V by 3 bases; bases with no gene match: 3. CDR3 length: 14 amino acids. CDR3 sequence: CSVDSSGVTDTQYF. CDR3 DNA: TGCAGCGTTGACTCTAGCGGGGTCACAGATACGCAGTATTTT.